This record looks at one T cell receptor (beta chain) sequence and its context. The antigen is unknown. Its ends do not fully match the called genes, so a read error is possible. Donors were nominally healthy when sampled, though unrecorded immune exposures were likely. The CDR3 totals 12 residues. Per germline, CDR1 SEHNR and CDR2 FQNEAQ (reference sequence). The data were taken from a study of cytomegalovirus exposure and HLA in healthy donors. The study, taken as a whole, reports: In vitro checks showed that a few CMV-associated chains really do target CMV antigens. Accurate prediction of HLA-A and HLA-B alleles (for most subjects) was reportedly achieved from TCR beta sequences.

The PCR employed 60 Vbeta primers together with 13 Jbeta primers. The method was immunoSEQ multiplex PCR; TCRdb's version includes in-frame clones alone and lacks a portion of them. This sample yields about 170,000 clones, of which approximately 65% are seen a single time; roughly 2.9% belongs to the top ten. This TCR was sampled from a man aged 40-50 years in good health and CMV-seronegative. The sequenced sample was PBMCs. V and J are TRBV7-9 and TRBJ1-1; D remains unclear. CDR3 amino acids: CSSSLMNTEAFF. The CDR3 DNA reads TGTTCCAGCAGTCTAATGAACACTGAAGCTTTCTTT.